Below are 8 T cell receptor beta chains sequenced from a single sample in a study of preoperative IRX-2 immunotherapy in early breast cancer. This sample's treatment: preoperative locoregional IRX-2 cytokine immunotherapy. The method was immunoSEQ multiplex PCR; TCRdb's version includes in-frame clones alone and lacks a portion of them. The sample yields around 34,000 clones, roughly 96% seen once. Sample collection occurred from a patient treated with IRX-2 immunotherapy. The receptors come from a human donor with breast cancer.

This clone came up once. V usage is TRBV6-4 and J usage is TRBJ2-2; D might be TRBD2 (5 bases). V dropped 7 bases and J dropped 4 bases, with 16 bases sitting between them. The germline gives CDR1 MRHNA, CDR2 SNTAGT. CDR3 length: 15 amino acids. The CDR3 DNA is TGTGCCAGCACTGCCCGGAGTGGAGGCACCGGGGAGCTGTTTTTT. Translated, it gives CASTARSGGTGELFF.

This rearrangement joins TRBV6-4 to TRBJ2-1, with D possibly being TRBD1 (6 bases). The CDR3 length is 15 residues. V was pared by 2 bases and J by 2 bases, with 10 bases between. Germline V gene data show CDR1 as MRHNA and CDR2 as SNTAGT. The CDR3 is CASSDRDKTYNEQFF. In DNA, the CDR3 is TGTGCCAGCAGTGACCGGGACAAGACCTACAATGAGCAGTTCTTC.

The CDR3 coding sequence is TGTGCAAGTCGCTCCGCACCCCCTGGACTAGCGGGGGCCGGGGAGCTGTTTTTT. Protein sequence: CASRSAPPGLAGAGELFF. The V gene is TRBV12-2, the J gene TRBJ2-2; the table's D call of TRBD2 was not tested on the DNA. TRBV12-2 is a recognized pseudogene. This CDR3 comprises 18 residues.

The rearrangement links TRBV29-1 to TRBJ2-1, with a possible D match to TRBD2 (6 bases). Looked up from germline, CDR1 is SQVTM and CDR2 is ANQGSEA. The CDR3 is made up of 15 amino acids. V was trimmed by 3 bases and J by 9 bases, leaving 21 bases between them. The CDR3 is CSVDPRLGVNSEQFF. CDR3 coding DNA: TGCAGCGTTGACCCTCGACTAGGGGTTAATAGTGAGCAGTTCTTC.

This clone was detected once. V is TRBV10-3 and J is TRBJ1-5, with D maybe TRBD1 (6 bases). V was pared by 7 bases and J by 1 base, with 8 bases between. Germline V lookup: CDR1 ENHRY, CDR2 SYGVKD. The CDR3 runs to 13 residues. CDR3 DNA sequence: TGTGCCATCATCGACAGGAGCAATCAGCCCCAGCATTTT. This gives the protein CAIIDRSNQPQHF.

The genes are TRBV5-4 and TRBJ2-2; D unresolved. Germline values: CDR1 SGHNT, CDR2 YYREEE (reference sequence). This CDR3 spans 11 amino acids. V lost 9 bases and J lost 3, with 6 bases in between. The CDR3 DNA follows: TGTGCCACCTCCTACACCGGGGAGCTGTTTTTT. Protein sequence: CATSYTGELFF.

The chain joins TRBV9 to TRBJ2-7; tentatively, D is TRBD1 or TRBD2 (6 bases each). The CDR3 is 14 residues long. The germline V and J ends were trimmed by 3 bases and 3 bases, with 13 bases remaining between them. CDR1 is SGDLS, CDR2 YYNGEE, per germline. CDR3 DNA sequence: TGTGCCAGCAGCGCCGGAGGAGGGGGCTACGAGCAGTACTTC. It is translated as CASSAGGGGYEQYF.

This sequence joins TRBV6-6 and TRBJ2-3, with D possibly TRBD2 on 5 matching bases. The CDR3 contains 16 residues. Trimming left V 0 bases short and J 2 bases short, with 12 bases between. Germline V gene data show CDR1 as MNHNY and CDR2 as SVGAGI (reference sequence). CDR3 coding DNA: TGTGCCAGCAGTTACTCGATCGGGGATTTCACAGATACGCAGTATTTT. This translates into CASSYSIGDFTDTQYF.